The clone carrying this TCR beta chain was recorded at least ten times. Trimming cost V 0 bases and J 5 bases; bases outside gene matches: 8. The CDR3 is 16 residues long. Germline CDR1 SGHAT, CDR2 FQNNGV. The data were obtained in a study of regulatory T cells in long-lasting Graves disease. Specified time point: newly diagnosed GD, antithyroid drugs for less than 3 months. Extracted RNA from PBMCs served as the source of the TCR library. Assembly of TCR beta libraries relied on iRepertoire HTBI primers together with Arm-PCR of CDR3 regions. Each CDR3 protein is one row after TCRdb ran MiXCR on the multiplex PCR reads. The table records 400,000 to 550,000 distinct CDR3 sequences, about 15% of them present only once. This sample was also put to use in a study of T cells in Graves' hyperthyroidism and ophthalmopathy.

The receptor was derived from a woman aged 25 to 39 with Graves disease. The sequenced sample was peripheral blood mononuclear cells (PBMCs), obtained at new diagnosis, from a patient treated with antithyroid drugs. The gene calls are TRBV11-2 and TRBJ2-7; 9 positions match TRBD2. The chain's CDR3 is CASSLDFGTSRNEQYF. CDR3 in DNA: TGTGCCAGCAGCTTAGATTTTGGGACTAGCCGCAACGAGCAGTACTTC.